This entry is about one TCR beta chain. Methods used by the authors: Amplified reference gene primers provided the basis for estimating nucleated cell counts. Clones were sequenced by immunoSEQ multiplex PCR, and TCRdb holds only the in-frame ones, with some missing. V, J and clone size were drawn from that table, and D and trimming were deduced from the DNA. The sample has 150,000 to 250,000 clones, approximately 82% seen once; the top ten hold 6% to 8%. The data were obtained in a study of blood T cell repertoires in COVID-19. Overall study: Sites across the United States, Italy and Spain contributed samples from acute and convalescent COVID-19. PBMCs, B-cell-depleted T cells, or T cells provided the cDNA or gDNA that made up the material.

Germline CDR1 reads MNHEY; CDR2 reads SMNVEV (reference sequence). The V end lost 7 bases, the J end lost 2 bases, and 17 bases lay between the germline ends. CDR3 length: 16 amino acids. The V call is TRBV27, the J call TRBJ2-2; TRBD2 might be the D (6 bases). The source of this sequence is a human donor with acute or convalescent COVID-19. The donor label of this sample is uncertain. Sequencing used peripheral blood. In DNA, the CDR3 is TGTGCCAGCAATAGAGGCGGGAACACAAACACCGGGGAGCTGTTTTTT. This gives the protein CASNRGGNTNTGELFF.